Listed here is a single TCR beta chain. This sample is drawn from a study of cytomegalovirus exposure and HLA in healthy donors. The PCR was carried out with 60 Vbeta primers and 13 Jbeta primers. Clones were sequenced by immunoSEQ multiplex PCR, and TCRdb holds only the in-frame ones, with some missing. The sample includes some 130,000 clones, more than 7.5% seen only once; the top ten take roughly 1.9%. The CDR3 has 16 residues. Germline V gives CDR1 SGHVS, CDR2 FQNEAQ. J lost 1 base, V lost 4 bases, and 4 bases had no gene match. The TCR comes from a man aged 50 or older in good health and CMV-seronegative. The sequencing input was PBMCs. The rearrangement links TRBV7-8 to TRBJ2-2; the match to TRBD2 covers 9 bases. The CDR3 spells CASSSHSGGNTGELFF. The CDR3 bases are TGTGCCAGCAGCTCCCATAGCGGGGGGAACACCGGGGAGCTGTTTTTT.